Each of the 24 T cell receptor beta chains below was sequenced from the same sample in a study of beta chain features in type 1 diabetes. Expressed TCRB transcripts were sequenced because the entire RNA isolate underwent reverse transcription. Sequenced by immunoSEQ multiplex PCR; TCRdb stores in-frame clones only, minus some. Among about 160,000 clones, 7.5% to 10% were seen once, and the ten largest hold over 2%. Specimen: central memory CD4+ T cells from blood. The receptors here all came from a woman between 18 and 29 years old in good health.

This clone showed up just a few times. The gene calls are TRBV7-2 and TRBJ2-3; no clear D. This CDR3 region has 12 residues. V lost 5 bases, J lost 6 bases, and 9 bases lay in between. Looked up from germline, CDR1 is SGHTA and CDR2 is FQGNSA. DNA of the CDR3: TGTGCCAGCAGCATACTTACTGATACGCAGTATTTT. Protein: CASSILTDTQYF.

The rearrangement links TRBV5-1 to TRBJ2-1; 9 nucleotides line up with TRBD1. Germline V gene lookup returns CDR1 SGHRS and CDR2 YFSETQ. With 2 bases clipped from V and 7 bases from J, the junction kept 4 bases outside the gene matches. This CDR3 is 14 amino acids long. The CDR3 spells CASSFNRGQNEQFF. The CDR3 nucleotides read TGCGCCAGCAGCTTCAACAGGGGGCAAAATGAGCAGTTCTTC.

Here the CDR3 DNA reads TGCGCCAGCAGCCGGACTAGCGGCACGCCAGATACGCAGTATTTT. Translated: CASSRTSGTPDTQYF. The V call is TRBV4-1, the J call TRBJ2-3; TRBD2 matches 10 bases. With V trimmed by 4 bases and J by 4 bases, 5 bases remained unmatched. Germline V gene sequence: CDR1 MGHRA, CDR2 YSYEKL. The CDR3 loop spans 15 amino acids.

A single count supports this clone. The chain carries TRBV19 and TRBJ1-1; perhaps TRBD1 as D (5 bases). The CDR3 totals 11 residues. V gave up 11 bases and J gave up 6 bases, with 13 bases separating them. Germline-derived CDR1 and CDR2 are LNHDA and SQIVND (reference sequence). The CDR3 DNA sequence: TGTGCCGGGCGGGGGGTCGCTGAAGCTTTCTTT. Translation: CAGRGVAEAFF.

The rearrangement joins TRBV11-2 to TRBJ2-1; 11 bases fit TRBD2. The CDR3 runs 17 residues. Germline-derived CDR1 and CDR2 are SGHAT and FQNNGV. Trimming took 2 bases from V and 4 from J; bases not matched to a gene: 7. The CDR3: CASSLLTSGKGYNEQFF. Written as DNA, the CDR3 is TGTGCCAGCAGCTTATTGACTAGCGGGAAGGGGTACAATGAGCAGTTCTTC.

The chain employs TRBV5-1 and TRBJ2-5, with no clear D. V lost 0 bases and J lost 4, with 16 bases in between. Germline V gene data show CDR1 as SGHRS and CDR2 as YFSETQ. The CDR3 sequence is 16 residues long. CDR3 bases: TGCGCCAGCAGCTTGGCCTTGGGTTCCTCAGGAGAGACCCAGTACTTC. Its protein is CASSLALGSSGETQYF.

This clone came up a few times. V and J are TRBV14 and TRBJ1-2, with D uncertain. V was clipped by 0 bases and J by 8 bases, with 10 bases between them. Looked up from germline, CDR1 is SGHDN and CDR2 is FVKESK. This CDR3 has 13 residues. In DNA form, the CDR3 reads TGTGCCAGCAGCCAAGATACGGGGTTGGGCTACACCTTC. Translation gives CASSQDTGLGYTF.

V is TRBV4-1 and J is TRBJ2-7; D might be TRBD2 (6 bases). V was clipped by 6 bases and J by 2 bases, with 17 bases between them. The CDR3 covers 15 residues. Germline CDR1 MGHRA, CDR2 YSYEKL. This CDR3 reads CASRGLAGPPYEQYF. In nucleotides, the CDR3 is TGCGCCAGCAGGGGATTGGCGGGACCCCCCTACGAGCAGTACTTC.

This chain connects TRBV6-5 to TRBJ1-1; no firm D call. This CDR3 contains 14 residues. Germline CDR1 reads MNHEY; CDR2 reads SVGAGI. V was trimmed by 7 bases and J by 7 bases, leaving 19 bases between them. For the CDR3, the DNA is TGTGCCAGCACCCTAGGCGGAGCCGCGGGTGAAGCTTTCTTT. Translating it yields CASTLGGAAGEAFF.

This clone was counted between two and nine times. CDR3 sequence (DNA): TGTGCCAGCAGTTACTCGAGGCCGGGGATCGACGAGCAGTACTTC. Its protein product is CASSYSRPGIDEQYF. V gene TRBV6-6 combines with J gene TRBJ2-7; possible D gene TRBD2, 5 bases. The V gene's germline CDR1 is MNHNY and CDR2 SVGAGI (reference sequence). V lost 0 bases to trimming and J lost 5 bases, with 14 bases between them. The CDR3 length is 15 residues.

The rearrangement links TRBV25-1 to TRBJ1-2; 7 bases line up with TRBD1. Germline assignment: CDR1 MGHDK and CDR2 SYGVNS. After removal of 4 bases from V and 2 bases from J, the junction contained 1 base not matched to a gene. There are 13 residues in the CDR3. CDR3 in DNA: TGTGCCAGCAGTGGACAGGGCAACTATGGCTACACCTTC. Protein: CASSGQGNYGYTF.

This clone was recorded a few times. This CDR3 reads CASSSHRDSYEQYF. For the CDR3, the DNA is TGTGCCAGCAGCTCCCACAGGGATTCCTACGAGCAGTACTTC. This chain links TRBV5-8 with TRBJ2-7; tentatively, D is TRBD1 (6 bases). The V gene's germline CDR1 is SGHTS and CDR2 YDEGEE. CDR3 length: 14 amino acids. Deletions cut 3 bases from V and 1 base from J, with 11 bases between.

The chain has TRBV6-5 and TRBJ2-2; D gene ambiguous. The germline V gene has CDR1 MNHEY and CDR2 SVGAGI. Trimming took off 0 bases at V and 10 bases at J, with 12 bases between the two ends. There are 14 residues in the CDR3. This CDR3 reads CASSYSRNPVELFF. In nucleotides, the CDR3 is TGTGCCAGCAGTTACTCCCGCAATCCGGTGGAGCTGTTTTTT.

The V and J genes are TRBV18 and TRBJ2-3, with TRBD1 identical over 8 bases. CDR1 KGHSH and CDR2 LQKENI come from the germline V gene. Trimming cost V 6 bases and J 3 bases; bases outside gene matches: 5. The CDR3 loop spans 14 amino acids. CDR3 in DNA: TGTGCCAGCTCGCCTCGACAGGGGACAGATACGCAGTATTTT. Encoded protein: CASSPRQGTDTQYF.

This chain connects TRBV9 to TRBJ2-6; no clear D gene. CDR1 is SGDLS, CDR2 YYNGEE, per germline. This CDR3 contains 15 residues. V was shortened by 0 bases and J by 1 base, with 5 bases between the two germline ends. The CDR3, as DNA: TGTGCCAGCAGCGTAGGAGAATCTGGGGCCAACGTCCTGACTTTC. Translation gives CASSVGESGANVLTF.

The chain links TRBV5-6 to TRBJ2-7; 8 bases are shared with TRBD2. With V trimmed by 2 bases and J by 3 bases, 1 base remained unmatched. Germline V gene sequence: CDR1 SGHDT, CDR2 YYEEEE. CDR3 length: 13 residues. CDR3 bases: TGTGCCAGCAGCTTCGGGGGGGACTACGAGCAGTACTTC. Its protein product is CASSFGGDYEQYF.

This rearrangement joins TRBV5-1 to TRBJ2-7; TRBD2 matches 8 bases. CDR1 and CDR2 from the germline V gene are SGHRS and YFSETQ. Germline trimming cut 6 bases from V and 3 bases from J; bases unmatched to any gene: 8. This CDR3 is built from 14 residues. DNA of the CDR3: TGCGCCAGCACCCCTAGCGGGTTCGACTACGAGCAGTACTTC. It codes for CASTPSGFDYEQYF.

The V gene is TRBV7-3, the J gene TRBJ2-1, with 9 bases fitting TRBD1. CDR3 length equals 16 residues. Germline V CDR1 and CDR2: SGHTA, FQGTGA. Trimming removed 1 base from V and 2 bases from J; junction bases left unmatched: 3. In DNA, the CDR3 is TGTGCCAGCAGCTTAATAGGGACAGGGACCTACAATGAGCAGTTCTTC. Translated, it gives CASSLIGTGTYNEQFF.

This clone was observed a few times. CDR3 residues: CASSLGQQGGNTIYF. CDR3 coding DNA: TGTGCCAGCAGCTTAGGACAGCAGGGCGGAAACACCATATATTTT. The chain couples TRBV5-4 to TRBJ1-3, with D possibly TRBD1 on 6 matching bases. The germline gives CDR1 SGHNT, CDR2 YYREEE (reference sequence). Trimming left V 2 bases short and J 4 bases short, with 13 bases between. This CDR3 is built from 15 residues.

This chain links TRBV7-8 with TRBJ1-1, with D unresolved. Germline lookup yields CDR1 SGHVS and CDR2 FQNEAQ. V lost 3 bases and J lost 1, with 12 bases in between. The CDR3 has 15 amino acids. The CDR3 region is CASSFPGFPNTEAFF. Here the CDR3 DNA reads TGTGCCAGCAGCTTCCCGGGATTTCCGAACACTGAAGCTTTCTTT.

CDR3 sequence reads: CAWSPDTAGNTIYF. In DNA form, the CDR3 reads TGTGCCTGGAGTCCGGACACCGCTGGAAACACCATATATTTT. This chain uses TRBV30 with TRBJ1-3; a possible D gene is TRBD1 (5 bases). CDR1 and CDR2 (germline): GTSNPN, SVGIG (reference sequence). Trimming cost V 2 bases and J 2 bases, with 10 bases left between them. CDR3 length equals 14 residues.

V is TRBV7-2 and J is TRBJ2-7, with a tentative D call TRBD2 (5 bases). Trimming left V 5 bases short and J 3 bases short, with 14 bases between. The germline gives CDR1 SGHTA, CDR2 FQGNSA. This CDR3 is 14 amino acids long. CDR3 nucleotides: TGTGCCAGCAGCCCGAGGTCTAGCATCTACGAGCAGTACTTC. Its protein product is CASSPRSSIYEQYF. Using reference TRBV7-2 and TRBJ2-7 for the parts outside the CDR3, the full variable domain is GAGVSQSPSNKVTEKGKDVELRCDPISGHTALYWYRQSLGQGLEFLIYFQGNSAPDKSGLPSDRFSAERTGGSVSTLTIQRTQQEDSAVYLCASSPRSSIYEQYFGPGTRLTVT.

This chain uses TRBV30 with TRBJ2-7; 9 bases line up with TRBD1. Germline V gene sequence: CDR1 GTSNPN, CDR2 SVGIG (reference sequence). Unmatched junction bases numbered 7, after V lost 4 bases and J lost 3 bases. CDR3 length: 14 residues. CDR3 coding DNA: TGTGCCTGGAATATGGGACAGGGATTCTACGAGCAGTACTTC. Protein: CAWNMGQGFYEQYF.

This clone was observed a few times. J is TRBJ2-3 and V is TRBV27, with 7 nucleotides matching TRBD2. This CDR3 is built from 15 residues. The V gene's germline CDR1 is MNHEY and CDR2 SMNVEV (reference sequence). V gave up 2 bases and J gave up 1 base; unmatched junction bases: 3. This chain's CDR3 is CASSLQRGGTDTQYF. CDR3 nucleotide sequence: TGTGCCAGCAGTTTACAACGGGGGGGCACAGATACGCAGTATTTT.